Below, one T cell receptor (beta chain) is given with its context. This sample was included in a study of blood T cells in healthy people across ages. A J-beta primer mix and a sample-barcoded 5' primer were used in a second PCR of roughly 7 to 12 cycles. Individual samples furnished no less than 2.5 million CDR3-containing paired-end reads apiece. TCRdb re-called the 5' RACE reads with MiXCR, one entry per CDR3 protein. The sample yields some 700,000 distinct CDR3 sequences, 35% to 45% seen once. The V gene end was trimmed by 8 bases and the J gene end by 1 base; junction bases not matched to a gene: 7. Germline CDR1 SGHTA, CDR2 FQGNSA. The CDR3 contains 15 residues.

Sequenced sample: blood. The TCR sequence derives from a woman aged 60 to 75 in good health. This chain connects TRBV7-2 to TRBJ2-3; 9 nucleotides align to TRBD1. CDR3 DNA sequence: TGTGCCAGCTGTCCCCGGACAGGGGGCACAGATACGCAGTATTTT. Residues: CASCPRTGGTDTQYF.